These 9 T cell receptor beta chains came from one sample sequenced in a study of OX40 agonist ivuxolimab in advanced cancers. This table comes from immunoSEQ multiplex PCR, and its TCRdb copy is limited to in-frame clones, with some not included. Here the sample spans some 20,000 clones, under 75% being singletons. The sequences come from CD4+ or CD8+ T cells sorted from blood, collected in a trial of the OX40 agonist ivuxolimab. The receptors shown here come from an adult with an advanced solid tumor such as melanoma, head and neck, liver or kidney cancer.

V gene TRBV7-3 combines with J gene TRBJ1-2; 10 nucleotides match TRBD1. This CDR3 spans 13 amino acids. Unmatched junction bases numbered 3, after V lost 5 bases and J lost 6 bases. Looked up from germline, CDR1 is SGHTA and CDR2 is FQGTGA. The CDR3 loop reads CASSKGTGDGYTF. The CDR3, as DNA: TGTGCCAGCAGCAAAGGGACAGGGGATGGCTACACCTTC.

The CDR3 DNA is TGTGCCAGCGGACAGGGAAGCTCCTACAATGAGCAGTTCTTC. Translating gives CASGQGSSYNEQFF. The chain carries TRBV9 and TRBJ2-1, with 8 nucleotides matching TRBD1. CDR1 and CDR2 from the germline V gene are SGDLS and YYNGEE. V was pared by 7 bases and J by 0 bases, with 3 bases of the junction left unmatched. The CDR3 has 14 residues.

The chain uses TRBV7-8 and TRBJ2-2; tentatively, D is TRBD2 (7 bases). CDR1 SGHVS and CDR2 FQNEAQ come from the germline V gene. V dropped 4 bases and J dropped 3 bases, with 18 bases sitting between them. The CDR3 runs 17 residues. The CDR3 is CASSWPSAGADTGELFF. CDR3 DNA: TGTGCCAGCAGCTGGCCCTCCGCGGGGGCGGACACCGGGGAGCTGTTTTTT.

The rearrangement links TRBV7-9 to TRBJ2-5; 10 positions match TRBD1. V gave up 5 bases and J gave up 5 bases; unmatched junction bases: 5. Germline CDR1 SEHNR, CDR2 FQNEAQ (reference sequence). CDR3 length: 14 amino acids. The CDR3 region has the DNA TGTGCCAGCAGCCTCGGGACAGGGGTGGAGACCCAGTACTTC. As protein: CASSLGTGVETQYF.

The chain uses TRBV7-3 and TRBJ2-5; TRBD1 is a possible D gene (5 bases). The J call is doubtful: the DNA matches TRBJ2-7 better. CDR3 length: 16 residues. Per germline, CDR1 SGHTA and CDR2 FQGTGA. The CDR3 region has the DNA TGTGCCAGCAGCTCTCAGGGTTTCATCCCCTCCTACGAGCAGTACTTC. Translated, it gives CASSSQGFIPSYEQYF.

The rearrangement uses TRBV7-9 and TRBJ1-6, with a tentative D call TRBD1 (5 bases). Deletions cut 6 bases from V and 8 bases from J, with 14 bases between. The CDR3 has 14 amino acids. The germline V gene encodes CDR1 SEHNR and CDR2 FQNEAQ (reference sequence). CDR3 sequence (DNA): TGTGCCAGCAGGCCAGACGGGACCCATTCACCCCTCCACTTT. This sequence encodes CASRPDGTHSPLHF. Variable domain in full (rest from reference TRBV7-9 and TRBJ1-6): DTGVSQNPRHKITKRGQNVTFRCDPISEHNRLYWYRQTLGQGPEFLTYFQNEAQLEKSRLLSDRFSAERPKGSFSTLEIQRTEQGDSAMYLCASRPDGTHSPLHFGNGTRLTVT.

This clone was observed at least ten times. The V call is TRBV4-1, the J call TRBJ2-1; 13 bases fit TRBD2. Germline CDR1 reads MGHRA; CDR2 reads YSYEKL. V lost 4 bases to trimming and J lost 1 base; unmatched junction nucleotides: 4. This CDR3 region has 17 residues. CDR3 loop: CASSRGTSGTSYNEQFF. For the CDR3, the DNA is TGCGCCAGCAGCCGAGGGACTAGCGGGACGTCCTACAATGAGCAGTTCTTC.

This rearrangement joins TRBV19 to TRBJ2-4, with 10 bases aligning to TRBD2. Trimming took 5 bases from V and 2 from J; bases not matched to a gene: 18. CDR3 length: 20 amino acids. Germline CDR1 reads LNHDA; CDR2 reads SQIVND (reference sequence). CDR3 sequence: CASSPIAGGPASPTKNIQYF. The CDR3 DNA reads TGTGCCAGTAGTCCAATAGCGGGGGGCCCGGCAAGTCCTACCAAAAACATTCAGTACTTC.

The chain combines TRBV7-9 with TRBJ1-5; no definite D call. This CDR3 is built from 14 residues. In germline, CDR1 is SEHNR, CDR2 FQNEAQ (reference sequence). Between the trimmed V and J ends, which lost 4 bases and 4 bases, there was a span of 11 bases. The CDR3 DNA reads as TGTGCCAGCAGCTCCAGCGATGGGAATCAGCCCCAGCATTTT. Translation: CASSSSDGNQPQHF.